The 18 T cell receptor beta chains below all came from one sample that was sequenced in a study of T cells in Graves' hyperthyroidism and ophthalmopathy. RNA transcripts yielded amplified TCR beta CDR3 regions. Primed by the HTBI set, a first-round RT-PCR was run on the TCR CDR3. TCRdb used MiXCR to reprocess the multiplex PCR reads, holding one entry per CDR3 protein. Here the sample spans some 600,000 distinct CDR3 sequences, around 45% being singletons. Sequenced input: peripheral blood or thyroid tissue (not recorded which). These TCRs come from a woman between 18 and 29 years old with Graves' hyperthyroidism.

The chain recombines TRBV2 with TRBJ2-7, with D maybe TRBD2 (5 bases). Trimming cost V 8 bases and J 4 bases, with 15 bases left between them. CDR3 length: 13 residues. Germline CDR1 SNHLY, CDR2 FYNNEI. CDR3 DNA sequence: TGTGCCAGCTTAGCGAGTTTAGAATACGAGCAGTACTTC. It translates to CASLASLEYEQYF. The variable domain in full, completed from reference TRBV2 and TRBJ2-7, reads EPEVTQTPSHQVTQMGQEVILRCVPISNHLYFYWYRQILGQKVEFLVSFYNNEISEKSEIFDDQFSVERPDGSNFTLKIRSTKLEDSAMYFCASLASLEYEQYFGPGTRLTVT.

This rearrangement joins TRBV10-3 to TRBJ2-2; either TRBD1 or TRBD2 may fit D (5 bases each). Germline loops: CDR1 ENHRY, CDR2 SYGVKD. The CDR3 has 13 residues. Trimming shortened V by 4 bases and J by 5 bases, and 8 bases separated the two germline ends. CDR3 protein: CAISAGPTGELFF. The DNA for the CDR3 is TGTGCCATCAGTGCGGGGCCTACCGGGGAGCTGTTTTTT.

This clonotype was counted only a few times. The V and J genes are TRBV20-1 and TRBJ1-6, with a tentative D call TRBD1 (5 bases). Germline-derived CDR1 and CDR2 are DFQATT and SNEGSKA (reference sequence). The CDR3 loop spans 13 amino acids. V gave up 0 bases and J gave up 8 bases, with 8 bases separating them. For the CDR3, the DNA is TGCAGTGCTAGAGACAGGGACTATTCACCCCTCCACTTT. Its translation: CSARDRDYSPLHF.

V usage is TRBV6-1 and J usage is TRBJ1-5, with D perhaps TRBD1 (5 bases). V lost 5 bases to trimming and J lost 0 bases, with 11 bases between them. In germline, CDR1 is MNHNS, CDR2 SASEGT. This CDR3 is built from 15 residues. The CDR3 sequence: CASSYARDSNQPQHF. CDR3 DNA sequence: TGTGCCAGCAGTTACGCCAGGGATAGCAATCAGCCCCAGCATTTT.

In regard to this clonotype: It may be a read error: a sequence one base away is much more abundant. The V call is TRBV7-9, the J call TRBJ2-7; D may correspond to TRBD1 or TRBD2 (5 bases each). This CDR3 comprises 11 residues. V was cut by 4 bases and J by 5 bases, with 6 bases left in between. Germline CDR1 reads SEHNR; CDR2 reads FQNEAQ (reference sequence). The CDR3 here is CASSWDDEQYF. The CDR3 DNA follows: TGTGCCAGCAGCTGGGACGACGAGCAGTACTTC.

The chain uses TRBV12-3 or TRBV12-4 and TRBJ1-1, with D possibly being TRBD1 (5 bases). V was pared by 2 bases and J by 0 bases, with 13 bases between. The CDR3 sequence is 16 residues long. CDR3 protein: CASSLRGEGMNTEAFF. The CDR3 DNA sequence: TGTGCCAGCAGTTTACGAGGGGAGGGTATGAACACTGAAGCTTTCTTT.

The chain couples TRBV11-1 to TRBJ1-1, with 8 bases identical to TRBD1. Germline V gives CDR1 SGHAT, CDR2 FQDESV (reference sequence). The V segment lost 5 bases and the J segment 0 bases; nucleotides outside the gene matches: 8. The CDR3 is 16 residues long. CDR3 nucleotide sequence: TGTGCCAGCAGCCAAGGACAGGGCCTGGTGAACACTGAAGCTTTCTTT. Protein sequence: CASSQGQGLVNTEAFF. The variable domain in full, with the rest retrieved from reference TRBV11-1 and TRBJ1-1, is EAEVAQSPRYKITEKSQAVAFWCDPISGHATLYWYRQILGQGPELLVQFQDESVVDDSQLPKDRFSAERLKGVDSTLKIQPAELGDSAMYLCASSQGQGLVNTEAFFGQGTRLTVV.

This clonotype was seen ten or more times. The chain recombines TRBV7-8 with TRBJ1-1, with TRBD1 identical over 8 bases. CDR1 is SGHVS and CDR2 is FQNEAQ in the germline V gene. V was clipped by 3 bases and J by 11 bases; unmatched bases: 8. This CDR3 contains 13 residues. CDR3 bases: TGTGCCAGCAGCTTTACGGGACAGGATGATGCTTTCTTT. Amino acids: CASSFTGQDDAFF.

This sequence joins TRBV7-9 and TRBJ2-5; 13 nucleotides line up with TRBD2. Germline CDR1 reads SEHNR; CDR2 reads FQNEAQ (reference sequence). V lost 5 bases to trimming and J lost 5 bases; unmatched junction nucleotides: 5. CDR3 length: 15 residues. CDR3 nucleotide sequence: TGTGCCAGCAGCCGACTAGCGGGAGGTCGTGAGACCCAGTACTTC. This sequence encodes CASSRLAGGRETQYF. Supplemented by reference TRBV7-9 and TRBJ2-5, the full variable domain reads DTGVSQNPRHKITKRGQNVTFRCDPISEHNRLYWYRQTLGQGPEFLTYFQNEAQLEKSRLLSDRFSAERPKGSFSTLEIQRTEQGDSAMYLCASSRLAGGRETQYFGPGTRLLVL.

This clonotype was recorded a few times. The CDR3 reads CASSPQNYEQYF. The CDR3 DNA is TGTGCCAGCAGCCCCCAGAACTACGAGCAGTACTTC. The chain has TRBV9 and TRBJ2-7; unclear D gene. Germline-derived CDR1 and CDR2 are SGDLS and YYNGEE. The CDR3 is 12 amino acids. The ends were cut back, 4 bases at V and 3 bases at J, with 8 bases in the middle.

This clonotype has ten or more counts. This sequence joins TRBV25-1 and TRBJ1-2, with D uncertain. Germline lookup yields CDR1 MGHDK and CDR2 SYGVNS. The CDR3 has 16 amino acids. The V and J ends lost 2 bases and 1 base respectively, with 14 bases between them. The CDR3 bases are TGTGCCAGCAGTGAACCATTTGACCGGTATAACTATGGCTACACCTTC. It specifies CASSEPFDRYNYGYTF.

This chain joins TRBV19 and TRBJ1-4, with D maybe TRBD1 (6 bases). This CDR3 region has 16 residues. V lost 3 bases to trimming and J lost 3 bases, with 14 bases between them. Germline V gene data show CDR1 as LNHDA and CDR2 as SQIVND (reference sequence). This CDR3 reads CASSIVFRTANEKLFF. The CDR3 bases are TGTGCCAGTAGTATCGTTTTTAGGACAGCTAATGAAAAACTGTTTTTT.

V and J are TRBV7-9 and TRBJ1-6; D gene uncertain. With 5 bases removed from V and 7 bases from J, the gap between germline ends came to 9 bases. CDR1 is SEHNR, CDR2 FQNEAQ, per germline (reference sequence). The CDR3 runs to 13 residues. The CDR3 region has the DNA TGTGCCAGCAGCAAGACGGAAAATTCACCCCTCCACTTT. Encoded protein: CASSKTENSPLHF.

This clonotype appeared many times. This chain uses TRBV24-1 with TRBJ1-2; D is perhaps TRBD1 (5 bases). Germline loops: CDR1 KGHDR, CDR2 SFDVKD. The CDR3 length is 15 residues. Trimming pared 3 bases from V and 2 bases from J, leaving 12 bases between. CDR3: CATSDGASGNYGYTF. CDR3 nucleotides: TGTGCCACCAGTGATGGGGCCTCCGGGAACTATGGCTACACCTTC.

This chain links TRBV7-6 with TRBJ2-5; D might be TRBD2 (5 bases). The CDR3 covers 14 residues. V was trimmed by 2 bases and J by 5 bases, leaving 12 bases between them. Looked up from germline, CDR1 is SGHVS and CDR2 is FNYEAQ. CDR3 region: CASSLSVGKETQYF. In nucleotides, the CDR3 is TGTGCCAGCAGCTTAAGTGTCGGGAAGGAGACCCAGTACTTC. The full variable domain, its missing parts supplied by reference TRBV7-6 and TRBJ2-5, is GAGVSQSPRYKVTKRGQDVALRCDPISGHVSLYWYRQALGQGPEFLTYFNYEAQQDKSGLPNDRFSAERPEGSISTLTIQRTEQRDSAMYRCASSLSVGKETQYFGPGTRLLVL.

V usage is TRBV5-1 and J usage is TRBJ2-7; weak D call: TRBD2 (6 bases). Trimming removed 4 bases from V and 9 bases from J, with 20 bases in between. The CDR3 totals 14 residues. The germline V gene encodes CDR1 SGHRS and CDR2 YFSETQ. The CDR3 region is CASSLNSGGGAQYF. In DNA, the CDR3 is TGCGCCAGCAGCCTCAATAGCGGTGGGGGAGCGCAGTACTTC.

On this clonotype itself: Germline is not matched at one junction end, which may reflect a read error. The rearrangement links TRBV29-1 to TRBJ2-6, with TRBD1 matching 10 bases. The CDR3 is 14 residues long. Germline CDR1 and CDR2: SQVTM and ANQGSEA. CDR3 loop: CSTLSGTGDNVLTF. CDR3 bases: TGCAGCACCTTATCGGGGACAGGGGACAACGTCCTGACTTTC. Filled out from reference TRBV29-1 and TRBJ2-6, the complete variable domain reads SAVISQKPSRDICQRGTSLTIQCQVDSQVTMMFWYRQQPGQSLTLIATANQGSEATYESGFVIDKFPISRPNLTFSTLTVSNMSPEDSSIYLCSTLSGTGDNVLTFGAGSRLTVL.

The V call is TRBV4-3, the J call TRBJ1-2; D might be TRBD1 (6 bases). The V gene's germline CDR1 is LGHNA and CDR2 YSLEER. V was clipped by 7 bases and J by 4 bases, with 19 bases between them. CDR3 length: 15 amino acids. The CDR3 coding sequence is TGCGCCAGCACCACAAGTGCAGGGGCCATCTATGGCTACACCTTC. Protein sequence: CASTTSAGAIYGYTF.